This entry concerns a single T cell receptor beta chain. The CDR3 runs 17 residues. Germline loops: CDR1 SGHRS, CDR2 YFSETQ. J lost 1 base, V lost 4 bases, and 7 bases had no gene match. The source of the sample is a study of blood T cell repertoires in COVID-19. Profiling relied on immunoSEQ multiplex PCR, and the TCRdb table lists in-frame clones only, not all of them. The sample lists around 140,000 clones, approximately 90% seen once, with over 2% in the top ten. The source material was peripheral blood. This chain uses TRBV5-1 with TRBJ1-3, with TRBD1 matching over 11 bases. The sequence was obtained from a human donor with COVID-19, enrolled during active disease. The donor label of this sample is uncertain. The CDR3 region has the DNA TGCGCCAGCAGCGCGGGGACAGGGGGGGCGTCTGGAAACACCATATATTTT. This codes for CASSAGTGGASGNTIYF.